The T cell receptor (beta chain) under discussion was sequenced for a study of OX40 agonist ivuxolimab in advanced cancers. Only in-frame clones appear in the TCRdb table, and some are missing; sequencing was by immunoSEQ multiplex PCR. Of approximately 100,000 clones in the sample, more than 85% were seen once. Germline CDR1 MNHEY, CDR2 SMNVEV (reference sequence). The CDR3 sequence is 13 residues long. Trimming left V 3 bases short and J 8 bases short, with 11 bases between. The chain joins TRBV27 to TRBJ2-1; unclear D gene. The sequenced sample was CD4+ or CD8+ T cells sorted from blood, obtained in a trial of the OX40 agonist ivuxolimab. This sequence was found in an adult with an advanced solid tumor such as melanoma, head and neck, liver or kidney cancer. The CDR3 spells CASSFAVVDEQFF. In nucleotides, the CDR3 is TGTGCCAGCAGTTTTGCGGTGGTGGATGAGCAGTTCTTC.